This T cell receptor (beta chain) was sequenced in a study of blood T cell repertoires in COVID-19. Whole-study context: The United States, Italy and Spain were the sources of the acute and convalescent COVID-19 samples. In each case, the material was cDNA or gDNA derived from T cells, B-cell-depleted T cells, or PBMCs.

In the original workflow: Nucleated cell number was recorded as an estimate derived from reference gene primer amplification. Sequencing was performed with immunoSEQ multiplex PCR; in TCRdb, only in-frame clones are kept and a portion is missing. V, J and clone size derive from that table, while D and trimming were established from the DNA sequence. The table includes some 170,000 clones, around nine tenths detected once. The CDR3 runs to 17 residues. Germline-derived CDR1 and CDR2 are SGHVS and FQNEAQ. V was cut by 5 bases and J by 6 bases, with 23 bases left in between. Sequencing input: peripheral blood. The chain joins TRBV7-8 to TRBJ2-4, with D possibly being TRBD1 (5 bases). This TCR was recovered from a woman between 70 and 85 years old with COVID-19, enrolled during active disease. The CDR3 loop is CASSLTHKGAGINIQYF. CDR3 DNA: TGTGCCAGCAGCCTAACTCACAAAGGGGCCGGTATAAACATTCAGTACTTC. Combining the CDR3 with reference TRBV7-8 and TRBJ2-4 gives the whole variable domain GAGVSQSPRYKVAKRGQDVALRCDPISGHVSLFWYQQALGQGPEFLTYFQNEAQLDKSGLPSDRFFAERPEGSVSTLKIQRTQQEDSAVYLCASSLTHKGAGINIQYFGAGTRLSVL.